The clone carrying this T cell receptor (beta chain) was detected only a few times. The data originate from a study of patients and donors after allogeneic stem cell transplantation. Using its own MiXCR run on the RT-PCR reads, TCRdb lists one record per CDR3 protein. The sample comprises about 76,000 distinct CDR3 sequences, about 26% of which are singletons, and more than 20% rests with the top ten. Sequenced sample: blood, either unsorted or a sorted T cell fraction (not recorded which). The source of this sequence is a human donor who was either an allogeneic HSCT recipient or a stem cell or donor lymphocyte infusion donor (not recorded which). It is not recorded whose cells these are; they may come from a transplant donor.

The CDR3 nucleotides read TGCAGCGTCGCCCGGGCCGACTACGAGCAGTACTTC. Amino acids: CSVARADYEQYF. The chain joins TRBV29-1 to TRBJ2-7; D remains ambiguous. Trimming took 6 bases from V and 3 from J, leaving 12 bases between them. Germline-derived CDR1 and CDR2 are SQVTM and ANQGSEA. The CDR3 runs to 12 residues.